These 26 T cell receptor beta chains were all obtained from the same sample, sequenced in a study of cytomegalovirus exposure and HLA in healthy donors. The study ran its PCR with 60 Vbeta and 13 Jbeta primers. Measured with immunoSEQ multiplex PCR; TCRdb has only the in-frame clones, and not every one. The sample contains around 160,000 clones, over 60% of which appear only once. Sequencing used PBMCs. The receptors were gathered from a man aged 35 to 55 in good health and CMV-seropositive.

The chain couples TRBV10-3 to TRBJ1-1; D is perhaps TRBD1 (5 bases). Trimming stripped 1 base from V and 3 bases from J, with 9 bases between. Germline-derived CDR1 and CDR2 are ENHRY and SYGVKD. The CDR3 extends over 14 amino acids. Here the CDR3 reads CAISELGRDTEAFF. CDR3 DNA: TGTGCCATCAGTGAGTTGGGGCGCGACACTGAAGCTTTCTTT.

The V gene is TRBV5-1, the J gene TRBJ2-3, with D possibly TRBD2 on 5 matching bases. The CDR3 spans 13 residues. The V gene's germline CDR1 is SGHRS and CDR2 YFSETQ. The V end lost 4 bases, the J end lost 4 bases, and 10 bases lay between the germline ends. The CDR3 protein is CASSESGSDTQYF. The CDR3 DNA sequence: TGCGCCAGCAGCGAGAGCGGCTCAGATACGCAGTATTTT.

The count of this clone is one. The J gene is TRBJ2-1, the V gene TRBV5-1; possible D gene TRBD1, 6 bases. With 2 bases removed from V and 1 base from J, the gap between germline ends came to 10 bases. This CDR3 comprises 15 residues. Germline V gives CDR1 SGHRS, CDR2 YFSETQ. The CDR3 loop reads CASSLTGSSYNEQFF. CDR3 sequence (DNA): TGCGCCAGCAGCTTAACAGGGTCATCCTACAATGAGCAGTTCTTC.

The CDR3 spells CASSFGLATAGEQFF. In DNA, the CDR3 is TGTGCCAGCAGCTTTGGACTAGCGACGGCAGGTGAGCAGTTCTTC. The V and J genes are TRBV11-3 and TRBJ2-1, with 9 bases aligning to TRBD2. V dropped 3 bases and J dropped 9; count of bases not matched to a gene: 9. CDR1 SGHNT and CDR2 YENEEA come from the germline V gene. The CDR3 is made up of 15 amino acids.

The chain carries TRBV6-1 and TRBJ2-1; 10 nucleotides align to TRBD2. The CDR3 contains 18 residues. J was trimmed by 2 bases and V by 3 bases; bases with no gene match: 10. Germline values: CDR1 MNHNS, CDR2 SASEGT. The CDR3 DNA sequence: TGTGCCAGCAGTGACGGGGGGGCACTAGCGGGACCCTACAATGAGCAGTTCTTC. Translated: CASSDGGALAGPYNEQFF.

The chain combines TRBV5-6 with TRBJ1-1; D unresolved. Germline V gene lookup returns CDR1 SGHDT and CDR2 YYEEEE. CDR3 length: 12 amino acids. V was trimmed by 4 bases and J by 8 bases, leaving 12 bases between them. CDR3: CASSREVSEAFF. Here the CDR3 DNA reads TGTGCCAGCAGCCGGGAAGTGAGCGAAGCTTTCTTT.

The rearrangement uses TRBV4-2 and TRBJ1-1; D gene ambiguous. V lost 2 bases, J lost 3 bases, and 19 bases lay in between. Germline CDR1 is LGHNA and CDR2 is YNFKEQ. This CDR3 has 17 residues. For the CDR3, the DNA is TGTGCCAGCAGCCAAAAAGAAACGACTACGGGCGACACTGAAGCTTTCTTT. It yields the protein CASSQKETTTGDTEAFF.

The genes are TRBV18 and TRBJ1-3; unclear D gene. V lost 3 bases and J lost 4, with 10 bases in between. The CDR3 extends over 14 amino acids. In germline, CDR1 is KGHSH, CDR2 LQKENI. CDR3 bases: TGTGCCAGCTCACCCAATGGAGCCGGAAACACCATATATTTT. Residues: CASSPNGAGNTIYF.

This sequence joins TRBV7-2 and TRBJ2-1; a weak D match, TRBD2 (7 bases). The CDR3 loop spans 14 amino acids. V gave up 4 bases and J gave up 8 bases, with 15 bases separating them. Germline V gives CDR1 SGHTA, CDR2 FQGNSA. Here the CDR3 reads CASSWGGARDEQFF. The CDR3 DNA sequence: TGTGCCAGCAGCTGGGGGGGGGCACGCGATGAGCAGTTCTTC. The whole variable domain, remainder taken from reference TRBV7-2 and TRBJ2-1, is GAGVSQSPSNKVTEKGKDVELRCDPISGHTALYWYRQSLGQGLEFLIYFQGNSAPDKSGLPSDRFSAERTGGSVSTLTIQRTQQEDSAVYLCASSWGGARDEQFFGPGTRLTVL.

This clone was seen more than once but under ten times. This chain uses TRBV5-1 with TRBJ2-1; weak D call: TRBD2 (5 bases). CDR3 size: 16 residues. The V and J ends lost 4 bases and 5 bases respectively, with 19 bases between them. From germline, CDR1 is SGHRS and CDR2 YFSETQ. The CDR3: CASSRTLNRENNEQFF. The CDR3 DNA sequence: TGCGCCAGCAGCCGGACGTTGAACCGGGAAAACAATGAGCAGTTCTTC.

In this sample, this clone turned up a few times. This chain uses TRBV6-5 with TRBJ2-5; 8 nucleotides align to TRBD2. Germline assignment: CDR1 MNHEY and CDR2 SVGAGI. CDR3 length: 15 residues. The ends lost 2 bases at V and 3 bases at J; junction bases unmatched: 5. The CDR3 loop reads CASSYRGTSKETQYF. The CDR3 nucleotides are TGTGCCAGCAGTTACCGGGGGACTAGTAAAGAGACCCAGTACTTC.

V and J are TRBV7-3 and TRBJ2-3, with D tentatively TRBD2 (6 bases). CDR1 and CDR2 from the germline V gene are SGHTA and FQGTGA. Trimming took off 2 bases at V and 0 bases at J, with 12 bases between the two ends. The CDR3 consists of 16 residues. CDR3 amino acids: CASSLGGSLSTDTQYF. CDR3 DNA sequence: TGTGCCAGCAGCTTAGGGGGGAGCCTTAGCACAGATACGCAGTATTTT.

This clone came up a few times. This rearrangement joins TRBV25-1 to TRBJ1-2; the D is unclear. V dropped 6 bases and J dropped 5 bases, with 7 bases sitting between them. From germline, CDR1 is MGHDK and CDR2 SYGVNS. The CDR3 totals 11 residues. DNA for the CDR3: TGTGCCAGCAGGCTAGGTTATGGCTACACCTTC. It specifies CASRLGYGYTF.

The rearrangement joins TRBV19 to TRBJ2-5; D ambiguous. The germline CDR1 and CDR2 sequences are LNHDA and SQIVND (reference sequence). V lost 9 bases, J lost 5 bases, and 16 bases lay in between. The CDR3 totals 13 residues. The DNA for the CDR3 is TGTGCCAGCTCAGGAACCCTTGGGGAGACCCAGTACTTC. Its protein is CASSGTLGETQYF.

The J gene is TRBJ1-2, the V gene TRBV7-8, with 9 nucleotides matching TRBD1. The germline V gene encodes CDR1 SGHVS and CDR2 FQNEAQ. The CDR3 sequence is 17 residues long. The V gene end was trimmed by 2 bases and the J gene end by 8 bases; junction bases not matched to a gene: 15. In DNA form, the CDR3 reads TGTGCCAGCAGCTTACAGTTGTCTACAGGGGGCGCAAGGGGCTACACCTTC. Translation: CASSLQLSTGGARGYTF.

The chain joins TRBV9 to TRBJ2-5; 7 bases line up with TRBD2. From germline, CDR1 is SGDLS and CDR2 YYNGEE. Trimming at V came to 1 base and at J to 4 bases, leaving 7 bases not matched to a gene. The CDR3 covers 15 residues. DNA for the CDR3: TGTGCCAGCAGCGTAACGGATCTAGCGGTAGAGACCCAGTACTTC. As protein: CASSVTDLAVETQYF.

The chain joins TRBV7-6 to TRBJ2-1; the D gene is possibly TRBD1 (6 bases). Per germline, CDR1 SGHVS and CDR2 FNYEAQ. V was pared by 6 bases and J by 8 bases, with 14 bases between. The CDR3 loop spans 13 amino acids. CDR3 nucleotide sequence: TGTGCCAGCAGAACAGGGATGGTCGATGAGCAGTTCTTC. Encoded protein: CASRTGMVDEQFF.

The chain recombines TRBV5-1 with TRBJ2-3, with 7 bases identical to TRBD2. The CDR3 has 16 amino acids. Trimming cost V 0 bases and J 1 base; bases outside gene matches: 5. Germline CDR1 is SGHRS and CDR2 is YFSETQ. DNA for the CDR3: TGCGCCAGCAGCTTGGAGGGGCTAGCGGGCACAGATACGCAGTATTTT. Protein: CASSLEGLAGTDTQYF. The full variable domain, its missing parts supplied by reference TRBV5-1 and TRBJ2-3, is KAGVTQTPRYLIKTRGQQVTLSCSPISGHRSVSWYQQTPGQGLQFLFEYFSETQRNKGNFPGRFSGRQFSNSRSEMNVSTLELGDSALYLCASSLEGLAGTDTQYFGPGTRLTVL.

This clone has just one count. The V and J genes are TRBV25-1 and TRBJ2-7, with TRBD1 matching 9 bases. J lost 5 bases, V lost 8 bases, and 13 bases had no gene match. This CDR3 is 15 amino acids long. The germline CDR1 and CDR2 sequences are MGHDK and SYGVNS. Here the CDR3 reads CASHREGTGINEQYF. The CDR3 DNA is TGTGCCAGCCATAGGGAAGGGACAGGGATCAACGAGCAGTACTTC.

This clone was seen a single time. The rearrangement links TRBV4-1 to TRBJ2-5, with TRBD2 matching 7 bases. This CDR3 is 17 amino acids long. Germline-derived CDR1 and CDR2 are MGHRA and YSYEKL. V was pared by 0 bases and J by 5 bases, with 12 bases of the junction left unmatched. The CDR3 bases are TGCGCCAGCAGCCAAGAGGGGAGGGGCCAGGCTGATGAGACCCAGTACTTC. Its protein is CASSQEGRGQADETQYF.

To note about this clone: A junction boundary mismatches the germline segment, possibly from a read error. The V call is TRBV7-9, the J call TRBJ1-1; no firm D call. Germline assignment: CDR1 SEHNR and CDR2 FQNEAQ (reference sequence). The CDR3 extends over 12 amino acids. The CDR3: CSSSLADTEAFF. The CDR3 DNA reads as TGTTCCAGCAGCTTAGCCGACACTGAAGCTTTCTTT.

This clone was recorded only once. The J gene is TRBJ2-2, the V gene TRBV10-3; 14 nucleotides align to TRBD2. Looked up from germline, CDR1 is ENHRY and CDR2 is SYGVKD. J gave up 6 bases and V 4 bases, and 13 bases lay outside the gene matches. This CDR3 comprises 19 residues. Here the CDR3 reads CAISGPGLAGAVGAGELFF. CDR3 coding DNA: TGTGCCATCAGTGGGCCGGGACTAGCGGGAGCAGTCGGCGCCGGGGAGCTGTTTTTT.

With respect to this clone: An end of the junction differs from the germline gene, which may be a read error. This sequence joins TRBV7-9 and TRBJ2-7, with 10 bases that match TRBD1. The CDR3 is 16 residues long. The V gene's germline CDR1 is SEHNR and CDR2 FQNEAQ (reference sequence). CDR3 DNA sequence: TGTTCCAGCAGCTTAGAATTCAGGACAGGGGGATACGAGCAGTACTTC. It is translated as CSSSLEFRTGGYEQYF.

This clone was observed a single time. The V call is TRBV19, the J call TRBJ2-3; D might be TRBD1 (5 bases). Germline V CDR1 and CDR2: LNHDA, SQIVND (reference sequence). Trimming took off 5 bases at V and 3 bases at J, with 18 bases between the two ends. This CDR3 contains 16 residues. The CDR3 spells CASSWQGVIRTDTQYF. The CDR3 DNA reads TGTGCCAGTAGTTGGCAGGGCGTGATAAGGACAGATACGCAGTATTTT.

CDR3 residues: CASSLVRGPSYEQYF. Written as DNA, the CDR3 is TGTGCCAGCAGCTTAGTAAGGGGTCCCTCCTACGAGCAGTACTTC. This sequence joins TRBV11-2 and TRBJ2-7; TRBD1 is a possible D gene (5 bases). The CDR3 contains 15 residues. CDR1 and CDR2 (germline): SGHAT, FQNNGV. V shed 1 base and J shed 0 bases, with 10 bases lying between them.

The genes are TRBV6-6 and TRBJ2-7; 8 positions agree with TRBD2. The CDR3 extends over 14 amino acids. V lost 8 bases, J lost 3 bases, and 9 bases stayed unmatched. CDR1 MNHNY and CDR2 SVGAGI come from the germline V gene (reference sequence). The CDR3 bases are TGTGCCAGCTCGGCCACGGGAGGGTACTACGAGCAGTACTTC. Protein product: CASSATGGYYEQYF.